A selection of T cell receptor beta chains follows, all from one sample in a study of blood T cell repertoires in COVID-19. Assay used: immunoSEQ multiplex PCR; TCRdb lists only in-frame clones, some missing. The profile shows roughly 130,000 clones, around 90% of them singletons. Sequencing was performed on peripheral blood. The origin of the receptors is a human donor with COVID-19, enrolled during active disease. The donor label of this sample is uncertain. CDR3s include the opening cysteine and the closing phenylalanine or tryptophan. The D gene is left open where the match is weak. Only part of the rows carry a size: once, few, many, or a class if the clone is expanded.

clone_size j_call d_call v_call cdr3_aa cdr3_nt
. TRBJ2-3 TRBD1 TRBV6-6 CASSPGQGVSGTDTQYF TGTGCCAGCAGTCCGGGACAGGGGGTCTCTGGCACAGATACGCAGTATTTT
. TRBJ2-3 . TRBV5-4 CASSLAGLLTDTQYF TGTGCCAGCAGCTTGGCGGGACTCCTCACAGATACGCAGTATTTT
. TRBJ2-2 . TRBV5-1 CASSLSAETNTGELFF TGCGCCAGCAGCTTGTCAGCGGAGACGAACACCGGGGAGCTGTTTTTT
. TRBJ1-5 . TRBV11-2 CASSLDYGSNQPQHF TGTGCCAGCAGCTTAGACTATGGTAGCAATCAGCCCCAGCATTTT
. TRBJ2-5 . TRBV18 CASSSEGETQYF TGTGCCAGCTCATCGGAGGGAGAGACCCAGTACTTC
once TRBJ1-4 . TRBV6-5 CASTPGNGREKLFF TGTGCCAGCACCCCAGGGAACGGGCGTGAAAAACTGTTTTTT
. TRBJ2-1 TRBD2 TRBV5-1 CASSLTGLGLNEQFF TGCGCCAGCAGCTTGACTGGACTAGGTTTGAATGAGCAGTTCTTC
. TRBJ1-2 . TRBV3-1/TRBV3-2 CASSQDLQGQGGYTF TGTGCCAGCAGCCAAGATCTTCAGGGGCAAGGTGGCTACACCTTC
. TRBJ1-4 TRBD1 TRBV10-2 CASMQGDATNEKLFF TGCGCCAGCATGCAGGGGGATGCAACTAATGAAAAACTGTTTTTT
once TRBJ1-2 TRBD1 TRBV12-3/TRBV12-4 CASSFSTGDGYTF TGTGCCAGCAGTTTTTCGACAGGGGATGGCTACACCTTC
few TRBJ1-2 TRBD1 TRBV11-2 CASSLDRDRIYGYTF TGTGCCAGCAGCTTAGATCGGGACAGGATTTATGGCTACACCTTC
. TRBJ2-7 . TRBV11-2 CASSLVTLEQYF TGTGCCAGCAGCTTAGTAACATTAGAGCAGTACTTC
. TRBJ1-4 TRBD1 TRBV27 CASSIHRGTNEKLFF TGTGCCAGCAGTATCCACAGGGGGACTAATGAAAAACTGTTTTTT
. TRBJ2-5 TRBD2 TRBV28 CASKASGGLGAQYF TGTGCCAGCAAGGCTAGCGGGGGCCTGGGGGCCCAGTACTTC
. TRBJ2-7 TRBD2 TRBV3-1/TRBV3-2 CASSFELAMNEQYF TGTGCCAGCAGTTTCGAACTAGCGATGAACGAGCAGTACTTC
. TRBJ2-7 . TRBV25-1 CASSDIIRGNEQYF TGTGCCAGCAGTGATATTATTCGGGGGAACGAGCAGTACTTC
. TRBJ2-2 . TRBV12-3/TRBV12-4 CASSLGRNGELFF TGTGCCAGCAGTTTAGGGAGGAACGGGGAGCTGTTTTTT
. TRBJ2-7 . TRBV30 CAWSPSPFSPYEQYF TGTGCCTGGAGTCCCTCCCCGTTTAGCCCCTACGAGCAGTACTTC
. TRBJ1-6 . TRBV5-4 CASSLEGDSPLHF TGTGCCAGCAGCTTGGAAGGGGATTCACCCCTCCACTTT
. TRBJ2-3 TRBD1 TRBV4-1 CASSRMTGARTDTQYF TGCGCCAGCAGCCGAATGACAGGGGCCCGCACAGATACGCAGTATTTT
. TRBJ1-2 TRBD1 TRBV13 CASSLGGQDFYGYTF TGTGCCAGCAGCTTAGGGGGACAGGATTTCTATGGCTACACCTTC
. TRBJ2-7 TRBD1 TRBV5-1 CASSGTGTVYEQYF TGCGCCAGCAGCGGAACCGGGACAGTATACGAGCAGTACTTC
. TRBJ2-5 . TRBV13 CASSPTIRGEEETQYF TGTGCCAGCAGCCCCACCATCAGGGGAGAGGAAGAGACCCAGTACTTC
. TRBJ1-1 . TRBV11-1 CASRKRTDYTEAFF TGTGCCAGCAGGAAAAGGACGGACTACACTGAAGCTTTCTTT
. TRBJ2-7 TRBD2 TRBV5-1 CASSLGSTGGSYEQYF TGCGCCAGCAGCTTGGGTTCTACGGGAGGGTCCTACGAGCAGTACTTC
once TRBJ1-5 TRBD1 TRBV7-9 CASSHGTGGQPQHF TGTGCCAGCAGCCACGGGACAGGGGGACAGCCCCAGCATTTT
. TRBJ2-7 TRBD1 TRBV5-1 CASSRDSFYEQYF TGCGCCAGCAGCCGGGACAGCTTCTACGAGCAGTACTTC
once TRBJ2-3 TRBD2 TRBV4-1 CASSQGSGGIDTQYF TGCGCCAGCAGCCAAGGGAGCGGGGGGATAGATACGCAGTATTTT
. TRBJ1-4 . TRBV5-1 CASSLGQGRGSEKLFF TGCGCCAGCAGCTTGGGGCAGGGCAGGGGAAGTGAAAAACTGTTTTTT
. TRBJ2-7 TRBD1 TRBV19 CASRNTGVAEQYF TGTGCCAGTAGGAATACAGGGGTTGCCGAGCAGTACTTC
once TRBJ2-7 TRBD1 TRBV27 CASRPGRQGISYEQYF TGTGCCAGCAGGCCAGGGAGACAGGGGATTTCCTACGAGCAGTACTTC
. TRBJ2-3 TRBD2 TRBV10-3 CAISDHRLAGASTDTQYF TGTGCCATCAGTGACCATCGACTAGCGGGGGCCTCAACAGATACGCAGTATTTT
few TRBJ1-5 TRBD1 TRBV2 CASGDRDANQPQHF TGTGCCAGCGGGGACAGGGACGCCAATCAGCCCCAGCATTTT
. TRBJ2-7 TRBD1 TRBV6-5 CASIRAGTGAEQYF TGTGCCAGCATCCGCGCGGGGACAGGGGCCGAGCAGTACTTC
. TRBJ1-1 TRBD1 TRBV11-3 CASSLGTDTEAFF TGTGCCAGCAGCCTTGGGACAGACACTGAAGCTTTCTTT
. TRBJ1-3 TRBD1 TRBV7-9 CASSYRGLSGNTIYF TGTGCCAGCAGCTACAGGGGACTCTCTGGAAACACCATATATTTT
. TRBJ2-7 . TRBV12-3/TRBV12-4 CASSLGGDEQYF TGTGCCAGCAGTTTAGGAGGTGACGAGCAGTACTTC
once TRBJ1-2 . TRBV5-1 CASSPGSIRNYGYTF TGCGCCAGCAGCCCAGGTTCAATAAGGAACTATGGCTACACCTTC
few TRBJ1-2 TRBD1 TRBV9 CASSPRQGSNYGYTF TGTGCCAGCAGCCCACGACAGGGCTCTAACTATGGCTACACCTTC
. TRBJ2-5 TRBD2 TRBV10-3 CAISRLAYETQYF TGTGCCATCAGTCGACTAGCATACGAGACCCAGTACTTC
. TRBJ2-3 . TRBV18 CASSPMGHRGTDTQYF TGTGCCAGCTCACCGATGGGACACCGAGGCACAGATACGCAGTATTTT
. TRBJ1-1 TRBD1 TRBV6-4 CASSQGAGTEAFF TGTGCCAGCAGCCAGGGGGCCGGCACTGAAGCTTTCTTT
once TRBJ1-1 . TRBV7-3 CASSLGRNTEAFF TGTGCCAGCAGCTTAGGGAGGAACACTGAAGCTTTCTTT
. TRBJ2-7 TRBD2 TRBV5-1 CASSLDPTSGGGEQYF TGCGCCAGCAGCTTGGATCCGACTAGCGGGGGGGGCGAGCAGTACTTC
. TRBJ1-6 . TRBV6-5 CASSYSTGGRSPLHF TGTGCCAGCAGTTACTCGACGGGGGGCAGGTCACCCCTCCACTTT
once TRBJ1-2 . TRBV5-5 CASSLGGLYEWTF TGTGCCAGCAGCTTGGGGGGGCTCTATGAATGGACCTTC
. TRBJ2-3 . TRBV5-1 CASSFSMADTQYF TGCGCCAGCAGCTTCTCAATGGCCGATACGCAGTATTTT
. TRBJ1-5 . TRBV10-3 CAISESTGNQPQHF TGTGCCATCAGTGAGTCGACGGGGAATCAGCCCCAGCATTTT
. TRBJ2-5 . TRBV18 CASSPEETQYF TGTGCCAGCTCACCCGAAGAGACCCAGTACTTC
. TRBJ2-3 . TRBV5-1 CASSLATDTQYF TGCGCCAGCAGCTTGGCAACAGATACGCAGTATTTT
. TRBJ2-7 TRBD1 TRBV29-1 CSVDRGNYGQYF TGCAGCGTGGACAGGGGTAACTACGGGCAGTACTTC
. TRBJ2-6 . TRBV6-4 CASSLGGPGANVLTF TGTGCCAGCAGTCTAGGTGGCCCTGGGGCCAACGTCCTGACTTTC
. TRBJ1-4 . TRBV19 CASTWEEKLFF TGTGCCAGTACGTGGGAGGAAAAACTGTTTTTT
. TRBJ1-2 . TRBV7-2 CASSSDSGEGGYGYTF TGTGCCAGCAGCTCCGACTCGGGGGAGGGCGGCTATGGCTACACCTTC
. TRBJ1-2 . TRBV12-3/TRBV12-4 CASSLPPRGYTF TGTGCCAGCAGTCTCCCCCCCCGGGGCTACACCTTC
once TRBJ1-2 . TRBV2 CASSFSRSGYTF TGTGCCAGCAGTTTCTCCCGGTCGGGCTACACCTTC
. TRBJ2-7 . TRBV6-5 CASKGAAFSYEQYF TGTGCCAGCAAAGGAGCGGCTTTCTCCTACGAGCAGTACTTC